Each of the 20 T cell receptor beta chains below was sequenced from the same sample in a study of T cell repertoires in cytomegalovirus infection. Their antigens remain unidentified. Each CDR3 protein is one row after TCRdb ran MiXCR on the reads. This table holds approximately 600,000 distinct CDR3 sequences, just under 40% found once. The sample consisted of cultured PBMCs, taken from culture after CMV antigen stimulation. The receptors originated from a human donor in good health (CMV status not recorded). Some clones in this sample may be carry-over from other donors' samples.

Regarding this clonotype: This CDR3 is missing its conserved last phenylalanine or tryptophan, likely due to a read error. The chain combines TRBV7-2 with TRBJ2-1, with TRBD2 identical over 7 bases. Per the germline V gene, CDR1 is SGHTA and CDR2 is FQGNSA. The CDR3 length is 15 residues. Losses at the gene ends were 6 bases for V and 0 bases for J; bases not matched to a gene: 5. The CDR3 coding sequence is TGTGCCAGCAGAAAACGCGGGAGCTCCTACAATGAGCAGTTCTTA. This gives the protein CASRKRGSSYNEQFL.

This clonotype was recorded a few times. The chain couples TRBV7-9 to TRBJ2-7; TRBD2 might be the D (5 bases). CDR1 and CDR2 (germline): SEHNR, FQNEAQ (reference sequence). The ends were cut back, 5 bases at V and 4 bases at J, with 21 bases in the middle. The CDR3 totals 16 residues. The CDR3 reads CASSAPGGGQDYEQYF. DNA for the CDR3: TGTGCCAGCAGCGCCCCTGGCGGCGGGCAAGATTACGAGCAGTACTTC.

This chain uses TRBV2 with TRBJ2-2; D remains unclear. CDR3 length: 14 residues. Between the trimmed V and J ends, which lost 4 bases and 1 base, there was a span of 7 bases. CDR1 SNHLY and CDR2 FYNNEI come from the germline V gene. CDR3: CASSGNGNTGELFF. The CDR3 DNA sequence: TGTGCCAGCAGTGGAAATGGGAACACCGGGGAGCTGTTTTTT.

In this sample, this clonotype turned up a few times. V gene TRBV7-2 combines with J gene TRBJ1-2; possible D gene TRBD1, 5 bases. From germline, CDR1 is SGHTA and CDR2 FQGNSA. The V end lost 1 base, the J end lost 2 bases, and 8 bases lay between the germline ends. The CDR3 is 14 residues long. The CDR3 protein is CASSLVGTNYGYTF. The CDR3 DNA follows: TGTGCCAGCAGCTTAGTCGGGACGAACTATGGCTACACCTTC.

The chain is built from TRBV6-1 and TRBJ2-4; 9 bases are shared with TRBD1. Per germline, CDR1 MNHNS and CDR2 SASEGT. The length of the CDR3 is 17 residues. V was clipped by 0 bases and J by 8 bases; unmatched bases: 11. The chain's CDR3 is CASSEALGQGAMDIQYF. For the CDR3, the DNA is TGTGCCAGCAGTGAAGCGCTGGGACAGGGTGCGATGGACATTCAGTACTTC.

The rearrangement links TRBV7-2 to TRBJ2-5; 8 bases line up with TRBD2. Germline trimming cut 2 bases from V and 7 bases from J; bases unmatched to any gene: 9. The germline CDR1 and CDR2 sequences are SGHTA and FQGNSA. This CDR3 region has 15 residues. The CDR3 bases are TGTGCCAGCAGCTTACCCGACCCGGGGGGGGGGACCCAGTACTTC. Translated: CASSLPDPGGGTQYF.

This chain links TRBV15 with TRBJ2-1, with 13 bases identical to TRBD2. CDR1 and CDR2 (germline): LNHNV, YYDKDF (reference sequence). The CDR3 contains 16 residues. Trimming removed 5 bases from V and 5 bases from J; junction bases left unmatched: 6. The CDR3 here is CATSGLTSGGDNEQFF. CDR3 coding DNA: TGTGCCACCAGCGGACTAACTAGCGGGGGGGACAATGAGCAGTTCTTC.

In this sample, this clonotype turned up a few times. The chain is built from TRBV4-1 and TRBJ2-3, with a tentative D call TRBD2 (9 bases). This CDR3 has 17 amino acids. Germline V gene sequence: CDR1 MGHRA, CDR2 YSYEKL. With 0 bases removed from V and 6 bases from J, the gap between germline ends came to 19 bases. CDR3 nucleotide sequence: TGCGCCAGCAGCCAAGATTTTCTAGCGGGACAGGACGATACGCAGTATTTT. It encodes CASSQDFLAGQDDTQYF.

This clonotype was detected a few times. The chain joins TRBV11-3 to TRBJ2-1; D gene uncertain. This CDR3 has 16 amino acids. Germline V gives CDR1 SGHNT, CDR2 YENEEA. Between the trimmed V and J ends, which lost 5 bases and 2 bases, there was a span of 16 bases. CDR3 nucleotide sequence: TGTGCCAGCAGCCATAGCAACACGATGGCCTACAATGAGCAGTTCTTC. It translates to CASSHSNTMAYNEQFF.

This clonotype was seen a handful of times. The chain joins TRBV29-1 to TRBJ1-1, with D possibly being TRBD1 (5 bases). The CDR3 consists of 11 residues. Germline V lookup: CDR1 SQVTM, CDR2 ANQGSEA. V was shortened by 8 bases and J by 4 bases, with 11 bases between the two germline ends. The CDR3 is CSTSRGTEAFF. The CDR3 DNA reads TGCAGCACTTCGAGGGGCACTGAAGCTTTCTTT. Full variable domain (remainder filled in from reference TRBV29-1 and TRBJ1-1): SAVISQKPSRDICQRGTSLTIQCQVDSQVTMMFWYRQQPGQSLTLIATANQGSEATYESGFVIDKFPISRPNLTFSTLTVSNMSPEDSSIYLCSTSRGTEAFFGQGTRLTVV.

For this clonotype: One end of the junction varies from germline; a read error may be responsible. The V gene is TRBV5-3, the J gene TRBJ2-7, with TRBD2 identical over 10 bases. TRBV5-3 is noted as an ORF with a role that remains uncertain. CDR3 size: 17 residues. CDR3 sequence: CASSFRLAGDPVYEQYF. For the CDR3, the DNA is TGTGCCAGCAGCTTTCGTCTAGCGGGAGATCCTGTCTACGAGCAGTACTTC.

The CDR3 bases are TGTGCCAGCAGTGCCGAGGGGCCCCAGCATTTT. Translation: CASSAEGPQHF. The chain couples TRBV2 to TRBJ1-5; D is uncertain. V shed 4 bases and J shed 9 bases, with 7 bases lying between them. This CDR3 is built from 11 residues. Germline lookup yields CDR1 SNHLY and CDR2 FYNNEI.

The chain employs TRBV14 and TRBJ1-6; D might be TRBD1 (5 bases). Germline values: CDR1 SGHDN, CDR2 FVKESK. This CDR3 contains 13 residues. Trimming removed 4 bases at V and 7 bases at J, with 8 bases between. For the CDR3, the DNA is TGTGCCAGCAGCCCACGGGGGAATTCACCCCTCCACTTT. Translation: CASSPRGNSPLHF.

This clonotype was recorded a few times. The V gene is TRBV4-3, the J gene TRBJ1-2; D is possibly TRBD1 (5 bases). V lost 6 bases and J 1 base, leaving 15 bases between the germline ends. This CDR3 is 15 amino acids long. The germline gives CDR1 LGHNA, CDR2 YSLEER. The CDR3 spells CASSRDLMNNYGYTF. Written as DNA, the CDR3 is TGCGCCAGCAGTCGGGACCTCATGAATAACTATGGCTACACCTTC.

A few counts support this clonotype. The V and J genes are TRBV25-1 and TRBJ1-6, with TRBD1 as a possible D gene (6 bases). This CDR3 comprises 13 residues. The V gene's germline CDR1 is MGHDK and CDR2 SYGVNS. Trimming cost V 3 bases and J 8 bases, with 8 bases left between them. CDR3 bases: TGTGCCAGCAGTGACAGGGGTGATTCACCCCTCCACTTT. Amino acid sequence: CASSDRGDSPLHF.

The chain carries TRBV11-2 and TRBJ2-3, with 7 bases identical to TRBD2. This CDR3 spans 15 amino acids. Germline V gene lookup returns CDR1 SGHAT and CDR2 FQNNGV. J was trimmed by 8 bases and V by 5 bases; bases with no gene match: 13. The CDR3 spells CASSHQTSPPGTQYF. For the CDR3, the DNA is TGTGCCAGCAGCCACCAGACTAGCCCCCCCGGTACGCAGTATTTT.

V usage is TRBV19 and J usage is TRBJ2-1; D gene uncertain. Germline V gene lookup returns CDR1 LNHDA and CDR2 SQIVND (reference sequence). V dropped 4 bases and J dropped 8 bases, with 9 bases sitting between them. The CDR3 extends over 12 amino acids. CDR3 amino acids: CASSNKRDEQFF. In nucleotides, the CDR3 is TGTGCCAGTAGTAACAAAAGGGATGAGCAGTTCTTC.

This clonotype was counted a few times. The chain recombines TRBV7-9 with TRBJ2-5; weak D call: TRBD2 (5 bases). Germline CDR1 and CDR2: SEHNR and FQNEAQ (reference sequence). V was cut by 5 bases and J by 7 bases, with 26 bases left in between. The CDR3 consists of 17 residues. CDR3: CASSPPATGMGSRTQYF. Written as DNA, the CDR3 is TGTGCCAGCAGCCCCCCAGCTACGGGAATGGGAAGTAGGACCCAGTACTTC.

This sequence joins TRBV7-2 and TRBJ2-1; 9 bases agree with TRBD2. This CDR3 spans 16 amino acids. V gave up 5 bases and J gave up 7 bases; unmatched junction bases: 12. The germline gives CDR1 SGHTA, CDR2 FQGNSA. CDR3 amino acids: CASSPGTSRGRNEQFF. For the CDR3, the DNA is TGTGCCAGCAGCCCCGGGACTAGCAGGGGGAGGAATGAGCAGTTCTTC.

In its sample, this clonotype was seen once. The rearrangement uses TRBV4-1 and TRBJ2-1; a possible D gene is TRBD1 (6 bases). V lost 0 bases to trimming and J lost 5 bases, with 14 bases between them. Germline assignment: CDR1 MGHRA and CDR2 YSYEKL. The CDR3 totals 16 residues. CDR3 amino acids: CASSQEVTRGNNEQFF. The CDR3 region has the DNA TGCGCCAGCAGCCAAGAAGTCACCAGGGGCAACAATGAGCAGTTCTTC.